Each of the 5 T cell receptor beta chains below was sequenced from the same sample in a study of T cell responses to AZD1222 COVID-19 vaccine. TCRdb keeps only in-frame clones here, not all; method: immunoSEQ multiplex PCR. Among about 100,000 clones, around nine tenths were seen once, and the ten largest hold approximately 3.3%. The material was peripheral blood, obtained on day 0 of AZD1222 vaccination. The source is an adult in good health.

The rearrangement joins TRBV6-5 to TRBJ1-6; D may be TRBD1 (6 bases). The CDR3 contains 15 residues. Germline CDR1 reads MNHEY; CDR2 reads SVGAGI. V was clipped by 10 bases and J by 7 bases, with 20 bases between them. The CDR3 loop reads CATPTGPGGNSPLHF. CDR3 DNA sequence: TGTGCCACTCCGACAGGCCCTGGAGGGAATTCACCCCTCCACTTT.

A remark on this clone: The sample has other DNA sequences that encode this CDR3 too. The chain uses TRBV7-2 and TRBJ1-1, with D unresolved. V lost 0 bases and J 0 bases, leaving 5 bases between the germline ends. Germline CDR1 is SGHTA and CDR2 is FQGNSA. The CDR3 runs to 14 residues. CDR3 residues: CASSLARVNTEAFF. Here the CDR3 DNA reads TGTGCCAGCAGCTTAGCAAGGGTGAACACTGAAGCTTTCTTT.

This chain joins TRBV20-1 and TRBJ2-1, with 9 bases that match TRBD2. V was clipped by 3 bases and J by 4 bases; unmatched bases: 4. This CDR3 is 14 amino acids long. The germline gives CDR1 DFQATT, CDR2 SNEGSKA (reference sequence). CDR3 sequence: CSASSLAGYNEQFF. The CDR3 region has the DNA TGCAGTGCTAGTAGTCTAGCGGGGTACAATGAGCAGTTCTTC.

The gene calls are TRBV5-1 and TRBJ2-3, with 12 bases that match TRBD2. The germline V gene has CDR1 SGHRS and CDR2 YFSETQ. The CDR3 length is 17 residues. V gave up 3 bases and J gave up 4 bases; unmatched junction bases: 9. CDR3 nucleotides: TGCGCCAGCAGCTCCCTACTAGCGGGGGGTAGTCCAGATACGCAGTATTTT. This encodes CASSSLLAGGSPDTQYF.

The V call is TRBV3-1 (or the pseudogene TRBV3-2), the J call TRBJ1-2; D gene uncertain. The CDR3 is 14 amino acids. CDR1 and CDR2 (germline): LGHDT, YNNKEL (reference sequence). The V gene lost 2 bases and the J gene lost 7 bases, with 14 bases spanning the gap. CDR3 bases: TGTGCCAGCAGCCAAATGGCCGCTGAAGGTGGCTACACCTTC. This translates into CASSQMAAEGGYTF.